This T cell receptor (beta chain) was sequenced during a study of blood T cell repertoires in COVID-19. At the level of the study: PBMCs, B-cell-depleted T cells, or T cells were the source of the cDNA or gDNA that made up the material.

The CDR3 sequence is 15 residues long. Germline CDR1 MDHEN, CDR2 SYDVKM. V shed 5 bases and J 1 base; nucleotides not matched to a gene: 7. As originally analysed: Reference gene primers were amplified, and this amplification served to estimate nucleated cell counts. The data were produced by immunoSEQ multiplex PCR, yet TCRdb's version contains in-frame clones alone and is incomplete. From that table come the V and J calls and clone size; the DNA was used to work out D and trimming. The data hold under 150,000 clones, with around four fifths observed a single time. The gene calls are TRBV28 and TRBJ1-1, with 7 bases matching TRBD1. The sequenced material came from peripheral blood. This TCR was sampled from a woman in her thirties or forties with active or convalescent COVID-19. CDR3 residues: CASSQLYRGNTEAFF. The CDR3 nucleotides read TGTGCCAGCAGTCAACTATACAGGGGGAACACTGAAGCTTTCTTT.